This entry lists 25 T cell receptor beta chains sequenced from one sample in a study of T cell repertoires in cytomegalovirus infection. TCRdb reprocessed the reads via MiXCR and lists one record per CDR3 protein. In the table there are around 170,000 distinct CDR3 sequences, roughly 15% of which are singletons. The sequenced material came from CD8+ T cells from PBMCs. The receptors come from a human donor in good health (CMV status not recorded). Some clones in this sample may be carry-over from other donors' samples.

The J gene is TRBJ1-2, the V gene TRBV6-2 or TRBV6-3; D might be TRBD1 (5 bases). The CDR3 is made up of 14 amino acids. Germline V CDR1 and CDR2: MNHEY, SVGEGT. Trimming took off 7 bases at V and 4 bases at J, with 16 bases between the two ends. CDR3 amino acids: CASNLPGSFYGYTF. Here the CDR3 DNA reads TGTGCCAGCAACTTACCAGGGAGTTTCTATGGCTACACCTTC.

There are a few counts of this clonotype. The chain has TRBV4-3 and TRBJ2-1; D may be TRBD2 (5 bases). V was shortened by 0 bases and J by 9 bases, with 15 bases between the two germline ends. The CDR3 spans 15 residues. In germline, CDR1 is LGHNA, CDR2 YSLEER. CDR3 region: CASSQDYPGLGEQFF. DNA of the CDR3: TGCGCCAGCAGCCAAGATTATCCGGGATTGGGTGAGCAGTTCTTC.

The CDR3 loop is CASSTRTVTDTQYF. The CDR3 DNA follows: TGTGCCAGCAGTACCCGGACAGTCACAGATACGCAGTATTTT. The J gene is TRBJ2-3, the V gene TRBV28, with D possibly matching TRBD1 (6 bases). In germline, CDR1 is MDHEN, CDR2 SYDVKM. V was cut by 5 bases and J by 2 bases, with 11 bases left in between. The CDR3 spans 14 residues.

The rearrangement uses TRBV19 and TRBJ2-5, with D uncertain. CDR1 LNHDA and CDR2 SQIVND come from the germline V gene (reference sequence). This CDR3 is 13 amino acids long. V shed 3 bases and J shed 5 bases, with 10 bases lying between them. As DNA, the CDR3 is TGTGCCAGTAGTATGGCAGCCCAGGAGACCCAGTACTTC. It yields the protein CASSMAAQETQYF.

The DNA of the CDR3 is TGTGCCAGCATCCCGGGAATAGGGGGATATGAGCAGTTCTTC. Its translation: CASIPGIGGYEQFF. V and J are TRBV6-2 or TRBV6-3 and TRBJ2-1; D possibly corresponds to TRBD1 (6 bases). The V end lost 7 bases, the J end lost 8 bases, and 18 bases lay between the germline ends. This CDR3 spans 14 amino acids. Looked up from germline, CDR1 is MNHEY and CDR2 is SVGEGT.

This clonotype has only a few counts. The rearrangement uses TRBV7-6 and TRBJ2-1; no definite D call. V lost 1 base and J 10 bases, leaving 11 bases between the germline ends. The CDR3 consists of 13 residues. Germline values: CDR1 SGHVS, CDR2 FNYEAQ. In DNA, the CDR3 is TGTGCCAGCAGCTTAGAAACGAGCATCGAGCAGTTCTTC. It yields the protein CASSLETSIEQFF.

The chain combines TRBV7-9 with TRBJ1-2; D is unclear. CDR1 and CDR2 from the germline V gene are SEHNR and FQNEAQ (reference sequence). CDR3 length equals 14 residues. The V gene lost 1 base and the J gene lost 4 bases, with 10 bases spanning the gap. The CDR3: CASSLGTDFYGYTF. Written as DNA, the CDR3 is TGTGCCAGCAGCTTAGGGACGGATTTCTATGGCTACACCTTC.

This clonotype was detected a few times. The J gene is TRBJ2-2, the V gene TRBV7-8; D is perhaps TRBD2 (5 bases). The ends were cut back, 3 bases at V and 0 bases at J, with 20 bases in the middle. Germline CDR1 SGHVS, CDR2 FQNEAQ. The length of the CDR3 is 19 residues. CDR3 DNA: TGTGCCAGCAGCTTGCATAGCGCGGGTCAGATATCGAACACCGGGGAGCTGTTTTTT. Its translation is CASSLHSAGQISNTGELFF. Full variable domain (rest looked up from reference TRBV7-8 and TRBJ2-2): GAGVSQSPRYKVAKRGQDVALRCDPISGHVSLFWYQQALGQGPEFLTYFQNEAQLDKSGLPSDRFFAERPEGSVSTLKIQRTQQEDSAVYLCASSLHSAGQISNTGELFFGEGSRLTVL.

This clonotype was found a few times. CDR3 region: CASSAFGGDEQYF. CDR3 nucleotide sequence: TGTGCCAGCAGCGCCTTTGGGGGGGACGAGCAGTACTTC. J is TRBJ2-7 and V is TRBV7-2; 7 nucleotides line up with TRBD2. The V gene's germline CDR1 is SGHTA and CDR2 FQGNSA. The CDR3 is 13 residues long. The ends lost 5 bases at V and 5 bases at J; junction bases unmatched: 6.

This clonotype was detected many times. The CDR3 is CASSPPGTTTDTQYF. In DNA, the CDR3 is TGTGCCAGCAGCCCGCCCGGGACTACCACAGATACGCAGTATTTT. J is TRBJ2-3 and V is TRBV7-9; 7 bases map to TRBD2. V was pared by 5 bases and J by 2 bases, with 7 bases of the junction left unmatched. This CDR3 is 15 amino acids long. CDR1 is SEHNR and CDR2 is FQNEAQ in the germline V gene (reference sequence).

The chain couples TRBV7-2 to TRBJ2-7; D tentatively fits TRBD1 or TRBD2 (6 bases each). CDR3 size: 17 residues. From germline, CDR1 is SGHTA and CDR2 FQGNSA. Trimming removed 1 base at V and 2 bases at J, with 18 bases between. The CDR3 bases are TGTGCCAGCAGCTTAGTAGGGGGGCAGGGGTGGGCCTACGAGCAGTACTTC. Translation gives CASSLVGGQGWAYEQYF. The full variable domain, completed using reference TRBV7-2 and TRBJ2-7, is GAGVSQSPSNKVTEKGKDVELRCDPISGHTALYWYRQSLGQGLEFLIYFQGNSAPDKSGLPSDRFSAERTGGSVSTLTIQRTQQEDSAVYLCASSLVGGQGWAYEQYFGPGTRLTVT.

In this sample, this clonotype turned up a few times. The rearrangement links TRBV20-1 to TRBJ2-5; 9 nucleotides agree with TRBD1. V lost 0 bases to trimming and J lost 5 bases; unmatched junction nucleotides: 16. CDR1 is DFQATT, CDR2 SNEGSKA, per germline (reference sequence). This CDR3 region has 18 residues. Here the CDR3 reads CSAREYRDREIREETQYF. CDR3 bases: TGCAGTGCTAGAGAGTACCGGGACAGGGAGATTCGAGAGGAGACCCAGTACTTC.

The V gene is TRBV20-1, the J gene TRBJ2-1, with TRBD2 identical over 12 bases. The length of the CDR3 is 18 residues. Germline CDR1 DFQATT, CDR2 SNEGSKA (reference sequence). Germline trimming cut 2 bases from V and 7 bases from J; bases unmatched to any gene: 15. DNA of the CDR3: TGCAGTGCTAGACAAACTCTAGCGGGGGGGCTTCTGACGAATGAGCAGTTCTTC. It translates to CSARQTLAGGLLTNEQFF.

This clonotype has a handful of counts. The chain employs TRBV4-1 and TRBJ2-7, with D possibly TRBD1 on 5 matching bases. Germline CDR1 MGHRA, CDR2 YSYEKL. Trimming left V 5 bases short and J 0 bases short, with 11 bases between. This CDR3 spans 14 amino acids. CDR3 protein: CASSDSDNSYEQYF. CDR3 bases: TGCGCCAGCAGCGACAGCGACAACTCCTACGAGCAGTACTTC.

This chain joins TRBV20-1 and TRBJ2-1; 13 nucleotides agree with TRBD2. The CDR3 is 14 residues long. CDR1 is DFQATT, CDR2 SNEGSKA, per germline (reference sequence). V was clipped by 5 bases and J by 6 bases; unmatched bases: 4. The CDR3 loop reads CSAGGLAGFNEQFF. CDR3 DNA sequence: TGCAGTGCTGGGGGACTAGCGGGATTCAATGAGCAGTTCTTC.

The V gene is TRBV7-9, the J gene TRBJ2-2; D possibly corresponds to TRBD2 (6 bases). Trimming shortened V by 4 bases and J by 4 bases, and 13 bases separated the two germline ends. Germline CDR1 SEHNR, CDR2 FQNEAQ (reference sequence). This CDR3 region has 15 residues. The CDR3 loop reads CASSSPSSATGELFF. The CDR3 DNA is TGTGCCAGCAGCTCCCCGTCTAGCGCCACCGGGGAGCTGTTTTTT.

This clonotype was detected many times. The CDR3 bases are TGTGCCAGCAGCTTAGGTGGAGCGGGAGGACCCTACAATGAGCAGTTCTTC. Translated, it gives CASSLGGAGGPYNEQFF. V and J are TRBV7-9 and TRBJ2-1; 9 bases align to TRBD2. CDR3 length: 17 amino acids. V lost 1 base to trimming and J lost 2 bases; unmatched junction nucleotides: 6. The germline CDR1 and CDR2 sequences are SEHNR and FQNEAQ (reference sequence).

The CDR3 sequence is CSVEDRHHEQYF. The CDR3 coding sequence is TGCAGCGTTGAAGACAGGCACCACGAGCAGTACTTC. The V gene is TRBV29-1, the J gene TRBJ2-7; D gene uncertain. The CDR3 contains 12 residues. Germline V gene lookup returns CDR1 SQVTM and CDR2 ANQGSEA. The V end was cut by 0 bases, the J end by 5 bases, with 8 bases between.

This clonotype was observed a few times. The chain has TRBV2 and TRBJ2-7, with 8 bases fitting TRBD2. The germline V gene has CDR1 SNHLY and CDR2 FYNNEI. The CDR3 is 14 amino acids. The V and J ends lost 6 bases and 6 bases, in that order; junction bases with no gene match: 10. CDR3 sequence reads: CASRTGGAASEQYF. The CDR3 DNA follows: TGTGCCAGCAGGACGGGGGGGGCGGCTAGCGAGCAGTACTTC. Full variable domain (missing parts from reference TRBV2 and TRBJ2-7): EPEVTQTPSHQVTQMGQEVILRCVPISNHLYFYWYRQILGQKVEFLVSFYNNEISEKSEIFDDQFSVERPDGSNFTLKIRSTKLEDSAMYFCASRTGGAASEQYFGPGTRLTVT.

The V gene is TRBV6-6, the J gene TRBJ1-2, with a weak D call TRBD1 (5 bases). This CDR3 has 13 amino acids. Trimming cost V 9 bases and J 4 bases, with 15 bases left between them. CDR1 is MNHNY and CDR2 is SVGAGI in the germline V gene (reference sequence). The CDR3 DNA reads TGTGCCAGTCTGGCCGGGGCGGCCTATGGCTACACCTTC. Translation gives CASLAGAAYGYTF.

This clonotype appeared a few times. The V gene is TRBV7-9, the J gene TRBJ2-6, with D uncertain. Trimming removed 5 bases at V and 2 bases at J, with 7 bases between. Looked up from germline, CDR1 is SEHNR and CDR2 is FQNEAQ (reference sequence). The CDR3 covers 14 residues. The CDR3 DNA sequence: TGTGCCAGCAGCCCGTCAGCTGGGGCCAACGTCCTGACTTTC. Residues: CASSPSAGANVLTF.

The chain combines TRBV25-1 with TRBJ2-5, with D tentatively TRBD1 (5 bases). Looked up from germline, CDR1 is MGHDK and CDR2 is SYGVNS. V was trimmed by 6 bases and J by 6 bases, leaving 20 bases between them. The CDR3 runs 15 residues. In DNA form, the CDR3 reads TGTGCCAGCAGCAAGCGCGAGGTAGGGGTAAAGACCCAGTACTTC. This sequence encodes CASSKREVGVKTQYF.

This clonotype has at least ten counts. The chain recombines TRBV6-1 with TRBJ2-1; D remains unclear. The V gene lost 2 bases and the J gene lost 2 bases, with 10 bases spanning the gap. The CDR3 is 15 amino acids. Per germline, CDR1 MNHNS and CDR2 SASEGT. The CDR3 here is CASSELPGPYNEQFF. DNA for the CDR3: TGTGCCAGCAGTGAATTGCCGGGCCCCTACAATGAGCAGTTCTTC.

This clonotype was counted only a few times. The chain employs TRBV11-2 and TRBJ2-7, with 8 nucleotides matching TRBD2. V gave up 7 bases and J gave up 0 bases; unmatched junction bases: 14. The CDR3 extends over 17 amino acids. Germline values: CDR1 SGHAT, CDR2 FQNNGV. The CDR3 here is CASTNPPTSVSSYEQYF. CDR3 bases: TGTGCCAGCACCAATCCACCGACTAGCGTCTCCTCCTACGAGCAGTACTTC.

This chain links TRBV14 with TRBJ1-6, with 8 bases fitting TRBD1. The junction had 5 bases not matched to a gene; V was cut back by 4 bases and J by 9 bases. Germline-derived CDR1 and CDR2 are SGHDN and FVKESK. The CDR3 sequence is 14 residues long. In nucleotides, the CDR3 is TGTGCCAGCAGCCCCGGACAGGGCGTTTCACCCCTCCACTTT. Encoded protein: CASSPGQGVSPLHF.